The sequence of this TCR beta chain was determined in a study of blood T cells in healthy people across ages. A J-beta primer mix and a sample-barcoded 5' primer were used in a second PCR of roughly 6 to 11 cycles. TCRdb redid the calling of the 5' RACE reads with MiXCR, one entry per CDR3 protein. This table holds 700,000 to 900,000 distinct CDR3 sequences, roughly 50% found once. This CDR3 has 12 residues. Trimming took 6 bases from V and 9 from J, leaving 9 bases between them. The germline CDR1 and CDR2 sequences are LGHDT and YNNKEL (reference sequence). The TCR was taken from an elderly man in good health. Material: blood. The V gene is TRBV3-1, the J gene TRBJ1-6; D uncertain. The DNA for the CDR3 is TGTGCCAGCAGGTTAAAGGGTTCACCCCTCCACTTT. This sequence encodes CASRLKGSPLHF.